These 6 T cell receptor beta chains originate from one sample sequenced in a study of blood T cell repertoires in COVID-19. Profiled with immunoSEQ multiplex PCR; TCRdb holds only in-frame clones, not every one. This sample has some 200,000 clones, with 80% to 90% found just once. What was sequenced was peripheral blood. All receptors come from a man older than 75 with acute or convalescent COVID-19.

This clone was seen once. The chain uses TRBV4-1 and TRBJ2-3; 9 bases agree with TRBD1. With 4 bases clipped from V and 3 bases from J, the junction kept 5 bases outside the gene matches. The CDR3 is 15 amino acids. Germline assignment: CDR1 MGHRA and CDR2 YSYEKL. Here the CDR3 DNA reads TGCGCCAGCAGCCCGCGGGACAGGGAGACAGATACGCAGTATTTT. This sequence encodes CASSPRDRETDTQYF.

This chain uses TRBV18 with TRBJ1-5; D gene ambiguous. CDR3 length: 14 amino acids. V was trimmed by 0 bases and J by 6 bases, leaving 9 bases between them. The germline CDR1 and CDR2 sequences are KGHSH and LQKENI. The CDR3 DNA is TGTGCCAGCTCACCACCCGGGAAGAGTCAGCCCCAGCATTTT. Translation: CASSPPGKSQPQHF.

The gene calls are TRBV5-6 and TRBJ2-1; TRBD1 matches 8 bases. V gave up 3 bases and J gave up 3 bases; unmatched junction bases: 5. The CDR3 is 15 amino acids. CDR1 SGHDT and CDR2 YYEEEE come from the germline V gene. The DNA for the CDR3 is TGTGCCAGCAGCTCAGACAGGGGCGGCTACAATGAGCAGTTCTTC. Translation: CASSSDRGGYNEQFF.

The count of this clone is one. This sequence joins TRBV6-2 or TRBV6-3 and TRBJ2-7; 9 nucleotides agree with TRBD1. V dropped 4 bases and J dropped 3; count of bases not matched to a gene: 13. Looked up from germline, CDR1 is MNHEY and CDR2 is SVGEGT. CDR3 length: 17 residues. CDR3 bases: TGTGCCAGCAGTTCCGGGACAGGGAGGACTCCCTTCTACGAGCAGTACGTC. Translating it yields CASSSGTGRTPFYEQYV.

The chain couples TRBV28 to TRBJ1-1; perhaps TRBD1 as D (6 bases). This CDR3 is 15 amino acids long. The germline gives CDR1 MDHEN, CDR2 SYDVKM. V was clipped by 8 bases and J by 0 bases, with 16 bases between them. Here the CDR3 DNA reads TGTGCCAGCCTCCTTAAGGACAGAATGAACACTGAAGCTTTCTTT. This codes for CASLLKDRMNTEAFF.

The V call is TRBV7-2, the J call TRBJ2-5; 8 positions match TRBD2. CDR1 is SGHTA, CDR2 FQGNSA, per germline. CDR3 length: 14 amino acids. With V trimmed by 5 bases and J by 2 bases, 4 bases remained unmatched. In DNA, the CDR3 is TGTGCCAGCAGCCGGGGGGGGGTACAAGAGACCCAGTACTTC. Amino acids: CASSRGGVQETQYF.